What follows are 9 T cell receptor beta chains derived from one specimen sequenced in a study of OX40 agonist ivuxolimab in advanced cancers. TCRdb keeps only in-frame clones here, not all; method: immunoSEQ multiplex PCR. The sample yields some 50,000 clones, 80% to 90% seen once. The specimen was CD4+ or CD8+ T cells sorted from blood, collected in a trial of the OX40 agonist ivuxolimab. Every receptor here comes from an adult with an advanced solid tumor such as melanoma, head and neck, liver or kidney cancer.

This chain links TRBV7-2 with TRBJ1-5, with D perhaps matching TRBD1 (6 bases). The CDR3 covers 13 residues. In germline, CDR1 is SGHTA, CDR2 FQGNSA. The V gene lost 2 bases and the J gene lost 6 bases, with 8 bases spanning the gap. CDR3 sequence: CASSLQGPQPQHF. CDR3 nucleotide sequence: TGTGCCAGCAGCTTACAGGGGCCTCAGCCCCAGCATTTT.

V and J are TRBV28 and TRBJ1-2; no clear D gene. This CDR3 contains 14 residues. V was cut by 8 bases and J by 8 bases, with 21 bases left in between. The germline CDR1 and CDR2 sequences are MDHEN and SYDVKM. CDR3 DNA: TGTGCCAGCTCCTTAGAGGCCAAAGTCCACGGCTACACCTTC. Protein sequence: CASSLEAKVHGYTF.

The chain joins TRBV29-1 to TRBJ2-1, with TRBD2 matching 8 bases. The CDR3 is 15 amino acids. V shed 1 base, J shed 2 bases, and the junction held 4 bases outside the gene matches. Germline V lookup: CDR1 SQVTM, CDR2 ANQGSEA. CDR3 sequence (DNA): TGCAGCGTTGAAGTACTAGCGGAAACCTACAATGAGCAGTTCTTC. Its protein is CSVEVLAETYNEQFF.

The rearrangement links TRBV5-1 to TRBJ1-2; D remains unclear. The ends were cut back, 0 bases at V and 2 bases at J, with 8 bases in the middle. Germline V gene data show CDR1 as SGHRS and CDR2 as YFSETQ. The CDR3 has 14 amino acids. Written as DNA, the CDR3 is TGCGCCAGCAGCTTGGGTGCAGTCAACTATGGCTACACCTTC. Translated: CASSLGAVNYGYTF.

The rearrangement uses TRBV18 and TRBJ2-7, with 8 bases fitting TRBD1. This CDR3 region has 15 residues. Germline-derived CDR1 and CDR2 are KGHSH and LQKENI. V dropped 4 bases and J dropped 2; count of bases not matched to a gene: 7. The CDR3 spells CASSQTGTGPYEQYF. The CDR3 DNA sequence: TGTGCCAGCTCACAAACCGGGACAGGCCCCTACGAGCAGTACTTC.

CDR3 DNA: TGTGCCAGCAAGCCGGGACAGGGGGCTTACGAGCAGTACTTC. Protein product: CASKPGQGAYEQYF. V and J are TRBV5-4 and TRBJ2-5; 12 bases are shared with TRBD1. TRBJ2-7 matches the DNA end more closely, so the J call is doubtful. Germline assignment: CDR1 SGHNT and CDR2 YYREEE (reference sequence). The CDR3 is 14 amino acids.

V and J are TRBV27 and TRBJ1-2; D possibly corresponds to TRBD1 (5 bases). This CDR3 comprises 15 residues. The germline V gene encodes CDR1 MNHEY and CDR2 SMNVEV (reference sequence). Trimming took off 3 bases at V and 0 bases at J, with 11 bases between the two ends. The CDR3 nucleotides read TGTGCCAGCAGTTTTAATGGGGGTCCTAACTATGGCTACACCTTC. It specifies CASSFNGGPNYGYTF.

This rearrangement joins TRBV7-8 to TRBJ2-2; D may be TRBD1 (6 bases). The CDR3 extends over 17 amino acids. Looked up from germline, CDR1 is SGHVS and CDR2 is FQNEAQ. The V and J ends lost 2 bases and 5 bases respectively, with 18 bases between them. The CDR3 region has the DNA TGTGCCAGCAGCTTACGTCGCTTGGGGGCTGGGACCGGGGAGCTGTTTTTT. Protein product: CASSLRRLGAGTGELFF.

V usage is TRBV19 and J usage is TRBJ1-3; possible D gene TRBD1, 5 bases. This CDR3 spans 15 amino acids. The germline V gene encodes CDR1 LNHDA and CDR2 SQIVND (reference sequence). V was pared by 2 bases and J by 7 bases, with 15 bases between. The CDR3 sequence is CASSIFGTAKNTIYF. The CDR3 DNA reads TGTGCCAGTAGTATATTTGGGACGGCTAAGAACACCATATATTTT.